The 8 T cell receptor beta chains in this list originate from one sample, sequenced in a study of blood T cell repertoires in COVID-19. The assay was immunoSEQ multiplex PCR, and TCRdb's table has in-frame clones only and misses some. The sample yields roughly 180,000 clones, about 85% seen once. Source material: peripheral blood. The receptors here all came from a man older than 75 with COVID-19, enrolled during active disease.

This chain uses TRBV4-2 with TRBJ1-4; D is unclear. Germline V gives CDR1 LGHNA, CDR2 YNFKEQ. Trimming cost V 4 bases and J 0 bases, with 15 bases left between them. The CDR3 contains 17 residues. The CDR3 sequence is CASSLGSSEATNEKLFF. DNA of the CDR3: TGTGCCAGCAGCCTTGGGTCGTCGGAGGCAACTAATGAAAAACTGTTTTTT.

The chain is built from TRBV4-1 and TRBJ2-7; D gene unclear. CDR3 length: 15 residues. The V end was cut by 1 base, the J end by 2 bases, with 12 bases between. The germline CDR1 and CDR2 sequences are MGHRA and YSYEKL. The CDR3 nucleotides are TGCGCCAGCAGCCAAGCACATACAAACACCTACGAGCAGTACTTC. Translated, it gives CASSQAHTNTYEQYF.

The V call is TRBV9, the J call TRBJ2-2; D is ambiguous. V was pared by 4 bases and J by 4 bases, with 5 bases between. The CDR3 consists of 12 residues. The germline V gene has CDR1 SGDLS and CDR2 YYNGEE. Here the CDR3 DNA reads TGTGCCAGCAGCCCCGTCACCGGGGAGCTGTTTTTT. It yields the protein CASSPVTGELFF.

V usage is TRBV7-9 and J usage is TRBJ2-7; 9 positions agree with TRBD1. The CDR3 extends over 15 amino acids. CDR1 and CDR2 from the germline V gene are SEHNR and FQNEAQ (reference sequence). With V trimmed by 3 bases and J by 5 bases, 8 bases remained unmatched. CDR3 in amino acids: CASSLPRQGVHEQYF. The CDR3 nucleotides read TGTGCCAGCAGCTTGCCAAGACAGGGGGTTCACGAGCAGTACTTC.

The V and J genes are TRBV19 and TRBJ1-1; 10 nucleotides line up with TRBD1. Germline values: CDR1 LNHDA, CDR2 SQIVND (reference sequence). J lost 4 bases, V lost 6 bases, and 8 bases had no gene match. CDR3 size: 15 residues. The DNA for the CDR3 is TGTGCCAGTAGAAGACAGGGGGCAGGAAGCACTGAAGCTTTCTTT. Residues: CASRRQGAGSTEAFF.

This sequence joins TRBV28 and TRBJ2-7, with TRBD1 matching 10 bases. With V trimmed by 5 bases and J by 1 base, 5 bases remained unmatched. CDR1 and CDR2 from the germline V gene are MDHEN and SYDVKM. The CDR3 loop spans 15 amino acids. The CDR3 is CASSDRGRRSYEQYF. CDR3 nucleotides: TGTGCCAGCAGTGACAGGGGGCGCAGGTCCTACGAGCAGTACTTC.

The chain links TRBV14 to TRBJ1-2; D not certain. Germline V lookup: CDR1 SGHDN, CDR2 FVKESK. Trimming shortened V by 0 bases and J by 7 bases, and 6 bases separated the two germline ends. The CDR3 is 12 amino acids. The CDR3 is CASSQEIAGYTF. CDR3 DNA sequence: TGTGCCAGCAGCCAAGAGATAGCTGGCTACACCTTC.

This clone has a handful of counts. The rearrangement joins TRBV5-4 to TRBJ1-3; TRBD1 matches at 7 bases. CDR3 length equals 15 residues. CDR1 SGHNT and CDR2 YYREEE come from the germline V gene (reference sequence). Losses at the gene ends were 4 bases for V and 1 base for J; bases not matched to a gene: 5. DNA for the CDR3: TGTGCCAGCAGCCAGGGGGGTCGGTCTGGAAACACCATATATTTT. Its protein is CASSQGGRSGNTIYF.